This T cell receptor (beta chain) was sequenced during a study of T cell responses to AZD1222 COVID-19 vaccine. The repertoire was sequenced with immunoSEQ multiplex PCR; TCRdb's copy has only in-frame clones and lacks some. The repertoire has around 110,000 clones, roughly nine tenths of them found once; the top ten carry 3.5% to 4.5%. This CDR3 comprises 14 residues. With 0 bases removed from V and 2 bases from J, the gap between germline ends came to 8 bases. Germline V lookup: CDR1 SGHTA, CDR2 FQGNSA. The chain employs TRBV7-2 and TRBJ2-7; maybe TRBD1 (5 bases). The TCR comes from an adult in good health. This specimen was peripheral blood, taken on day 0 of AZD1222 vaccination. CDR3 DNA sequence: TGTGCCAGCAGCTTAGCGTCAGGGACCTACGAGCAGTACTTC. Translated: CASSLASGTYEQYF.